Given below is one T cell receptor beta chain in context. Its antigen remains undetermined. Base qualities are not at hand, and no much larger clone is one base apart. From the cysteine up to the phenylalanine, the CDR3 has a length of 11 residues. Only CDR3 DNA remains: 33 bases, in frame from the first base. The CDR1 and CDR2 encoded by the germline V gene are MNHEY and SVGAGI. V was cut back by 8 bases and J by 5 bases, leaving a gap of 9 bases between them. This entry belongs to a study of cytomegalovirus exposure and HLA in healthy donors (dated by TCRdb to about 2017). Background on the whole study: An earlier analysis of several hundred of the donors reported approximately 280 Gb of sequence data and 100 million to 120 million unique TCR beta sequences obtained from roughly 170 million T cells. HLA typing included class I and class II loci at four-digit resolution. Every repertoire in the discovery cohort had been generated on one and the same sequencing platform. An early release that covered 640 HLA-typed donors contained approximately 300 gigabases of sequencing data and tens of millions of unique TCR sequences. Donor age, sex, ethnicity and CMV serostatus were collected together with the repertoire data. An earlier analysis of approximately 580 of the donors used high-throughput TCR beta sequencing to judge whether each TCR beta V gene segment behaved as functional or pseudogenic. The genetic ancestry cluster associated with self-reported Caucasian donors included about 84% of the roughly 400 genotyped donors. The T cell repertoires of several hundred subjects were profiled by immunosequencing and related to cytomegalovirus serostatus. Rather than using new phenotypic data, the later analysis identified candidate immune exposures from TCR beta sequences and from how often those sequences occurred across donors. The study was designed to test whether signatures of past pathogen exposure could be identified by cataloging public T cell receptors. On average, 235,054 unique TCR beta nucleotide sequences were sequenced per donor among 398 genotyped donors of the cohort, with 15% to 20% of those sequences being non-productive. The number of donors typed differed by locus, with about 629-640 for A, B, C, DRB1 and DQB1, about 500 for DQA1, about 610 for DPA1, and approximately 470 for DPB1. Because of strong linkage in the cohort, roughly 5 DR-DQ haplotypes were treated as single units for association and clustering. A later analysis re-analyzed previously published TCR beta repertoires from several hundred donors and added high-resolution HLA genotyping to study TCR occurrence patterns. Along with the roughly 670-subject first cohort, a separate validation cohort of over a hundred different subjects was used. To predict cytomegalovirus infection status, the study combined high-throughput TCR immunosequencing, statistical association of individual TCRs with disease status, and machine learning. A later genetic analysis used genome-wide SNP genotypes for about 65% of the 666 donors, treating that subset as a discovery cohort.

The cohort was made up of under 800 healthy bone marrow donors. At the time of sampling, all cohort members were nominally healthy, though unrecorded immune exposures were likely present. The donor was CMV seronegative and was included in the group of 352 seronegative cohort members. Every donor gave a peripheral blood sample, and the peripheral blood mononuclear cells from that sample were used for TCR beta sequencing. The Qiagen DNeasy Blood Extraction Kit was used to extract genomic DNA from the blood cell samples. To prepare the library, the immunoSEQ multiplex PCR assay was applied. For the multiplex PCR, a mixture combining 60 forward primers for TCR Vbeta segments and 13 reverse primers for TCR Jbeta segments was used. A multiplex PCR assay on genomic DNA amplified the CDR3 region of rearranged TCR beta genes. Amplified TCR beta libraries were sequenced as 87-base-pair reads on the Illumina HiSeq System. Per the original workflow: Across the 600 to 700 repertoires, a later analysis counted about 81 million unique TCR beta chains, around 11 million of which were shared by at least two donors. Raw reads were error-corrected and collapsed into unique sequences with a nearest-neighbor algorithm that merged closely related sequences to remove PCR and sequencing errors. To assign V, D and J gene segments, CDR3 sequences were aligned to IMGT reference sequences. Each retained sequence needed at least a six-nucleotide match to both a V gene segment and a J gene segment. A rearrangement counted as productive if the CDR3 had no stop codons and remained in frame with V and J, and every other rearrangement counted as non-productive. CDR3 was defined by IMGT convention, running from the second conserved V-encoded cysteine to the conserved J-encoded phenylalanine. The earlier analysis of about 620 of the donors excluded sequences that lacked an unambiguous match to a single V gene segment. In an earlier analysis of approximately 610 of the donors, V segments were called functional above 56.7% productive rearrangements and were called segregating when the between-donor standard deviation exceeded 5%. To diagnose cytomegalovirus status from the catalog of TCR beta chain sequences, a statistical classification framework was built. A later analysis assigned V and J genes by comparing TCR nucleotide sequences with IMGT/GENE-DB human TR gene sequences. A later analysis assigned CDR3 sequences and most-parsimonious VDJ recombination scenarios with the TCRdist pipeline. In a later analysis, each TCR beta chain was defined by its CDR3 amino acid sequence together with its V-gene family, and reads without a unique V-gene family were excluded. A later analysis removed several hundred highly shared, low-generation-probability nucleotide sequences to deal with suspected cross-contamination and a sequencing artifact. In a later analysis, a clonal expansion index was calculated for each public chain from normalized within-repertoire ranks of inferred template counts. In a later analysis, generation probabilities were computed using a VDJ recombination model fitted to out-of-frame rearrangements, and the results were checked against IGoR. A later analysis scored TCR-TCR, TCR-HLA and TCR-CMV co-occurrence with hypergeometric tests, applying a repertoire-size bias correction to TCR pairs. A later analysis estimated false discovery rates by permuting HLA or CMV assignments 20 times. In a later analysis, co-occurring TCRs were grouped with DBSCAN, and TCRdist sequence similarity was added when clustering was performed within HLA-allele-positive subsets. Repertoires with fewer than 30,000 or more than 120,000 public chains were left out of co-occurrence clustering, as were about 5 repertoires with anomalous nucleotide sharing. The source is immuneACCESS, and TCRdb retained only in-frame sequences with V and J called. Part of the clones is not carried over; for the studies checked, unresolved V genes explain less than half of this, and the remainder is unexplained. V, J and clone size are those of that table, while D and trimming were read from the DNA. For this sample there are 200,000 to 250,000 clones; around four fifths appear just once. About 1.7% of the sample rests with the top ten.

Broader findings and caveats from the paper: In the study, approximately 160 TCR beta chains were listed as associated with cytomegalovirus. According to a later analysis, parvovirus B19, influenza, CMV and Epstein-Barr virus appeared linked to several top co-occurrence clusters. In a later analysis, TCR association rates were found to vary across HLA loci, with the most associated TCRs seen for DRB1 alleles and the fewest for HLA-C alleles. Specific HLA alleles were associated with roughly 17,000 TCR beta sequences at a false discovery rate of 0.05 in a later analysis. In a later genetic analysis, a missense DCLRE1C variant was associated with V-gene and J-gene trimming of TCR beta chains, and the association was replicated in an independent cohort. Correlated functional status among segregating V segments might be attributable to linkage disequilibrium, but an unknown experimental factor could not be ruled out. In both the original and validation cohorts, the classifier was reported to diagnose cytomegalovirus status with high specificity and sensitivity. In an earlier analysis of several hundred of the donors, most TCR beta V segments were observed in productive rearrangements about 87% or about 30% of the time, broadly matching IMGT annotations. A further reported finding was that TCR beta sequences accurately predicted the HLA-A and HLA-B alleles for most subjects in the first cohort. The presence/absence analyses assumed that sequencing depth was roughly uniform across donors, and that assumption may not be true. A cluster of highly shared sequence variants was judged likely to represent a technical artifact of the sequencing pipeline. In this cohort, only TCR beta chains were sequenced, and detectable features were limited by the absence of alpha or paired-chain data. A later genetic analysis reported fewer N-insertions in productive TCRs among donors in an Asian-associated ancestry cluster than the roughly 700-donor mean. In a later analysis, most CMV-associated TCR beta chains were found to appear HLA-restricted, with HLA associations seemingly driven largely by CMV exposure. Compared with equally common non-associated chains, HLA-associated TCR beta chains in a later analysis were more clonally expanded and had lower generation probabilities. Because some donors lacked HLA typing at each locus, the association tests relied only on the typed subset. The only immune exposure information available for the cohort was CMV serostatus. The 87-base-pair reads could not distinguish some IMGT-functional V segments, including TRBV6-2 and TRBV6-3, so those segments were excluded. A few of the identified cytomegalovirus-associated TCR beta chains were confirmed in vitro to be specific for cytomegalovirus antigens. About 17 rarely observed V segments, including chromosome 9 orphons, were excluded from the earlier analysis of a few hundred of the donors because counts were too low. Strong co-occurrence of HLA alleles, especially DR and DQ, made assigning TCR associations to individual alleles difficult. Across donors, most TCR sequences were observed very rarely, whereas some public TCRs were present in many individuals. The authors suggested that the approach could potentially be extended to other disease states and immunological phenotypes.

The sequence derives from a man aged 45 to 65 in good health and CMV-seronegative. The source material was PBMCs. This sequence uses TRBV6-5 and TRBJ1-1; a confident D gene designation cannot be given. The nucleotide sequence reads TGTGCCAGCGGGTACGGGACTGAAGCTTTCTTT. This codes for CASGYGTEAFF.